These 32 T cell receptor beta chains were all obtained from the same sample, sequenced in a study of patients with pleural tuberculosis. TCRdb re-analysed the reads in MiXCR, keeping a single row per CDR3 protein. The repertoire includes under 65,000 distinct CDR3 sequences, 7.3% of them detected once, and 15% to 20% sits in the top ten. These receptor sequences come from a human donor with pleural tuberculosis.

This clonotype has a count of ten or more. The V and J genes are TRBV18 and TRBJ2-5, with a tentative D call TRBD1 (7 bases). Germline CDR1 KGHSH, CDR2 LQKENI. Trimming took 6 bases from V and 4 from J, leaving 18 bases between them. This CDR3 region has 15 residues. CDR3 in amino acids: CASSRGTVDGETQYF. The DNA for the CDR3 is TGTGCCAGCTCTCGCGGGACAGTTGACGGAGAGACCCAGTACTTC.

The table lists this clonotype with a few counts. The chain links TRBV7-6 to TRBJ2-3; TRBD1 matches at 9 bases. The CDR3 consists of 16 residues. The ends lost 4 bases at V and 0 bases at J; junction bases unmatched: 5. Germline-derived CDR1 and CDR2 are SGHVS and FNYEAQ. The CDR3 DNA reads TGTGCCAGCAGCTCCTGGACAGGGGCAAGCACAGATACGCAGTATTTT. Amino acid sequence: CASSSWTGASTDTQYF.

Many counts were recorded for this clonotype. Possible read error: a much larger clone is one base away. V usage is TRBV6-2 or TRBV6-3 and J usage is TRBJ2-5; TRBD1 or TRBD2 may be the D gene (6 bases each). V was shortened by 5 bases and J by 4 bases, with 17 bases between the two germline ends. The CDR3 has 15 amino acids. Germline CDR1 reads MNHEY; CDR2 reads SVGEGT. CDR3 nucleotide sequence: TGTGCCAGCAGTCACGAGGGGGGACCCGGAGAGACCCAGTACTTC. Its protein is CASSHEGGPGETQYF.

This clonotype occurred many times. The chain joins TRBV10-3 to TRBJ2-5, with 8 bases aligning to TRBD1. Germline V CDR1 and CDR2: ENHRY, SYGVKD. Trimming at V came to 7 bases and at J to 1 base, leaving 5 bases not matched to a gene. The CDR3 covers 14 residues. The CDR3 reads CAINNRGTQETQYF. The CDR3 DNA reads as TGTGCCATCAATAACAGGGGGACCCAAGAGACCCAGTACTTC.

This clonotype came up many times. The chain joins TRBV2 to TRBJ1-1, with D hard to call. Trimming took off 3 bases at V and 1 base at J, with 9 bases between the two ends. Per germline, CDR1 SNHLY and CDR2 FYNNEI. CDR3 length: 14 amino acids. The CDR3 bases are TGTGCCAGCAGTGATAGTCCGACGAACACTGAAGCTTTCTTT. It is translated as CASSDSPTNTEAFF.

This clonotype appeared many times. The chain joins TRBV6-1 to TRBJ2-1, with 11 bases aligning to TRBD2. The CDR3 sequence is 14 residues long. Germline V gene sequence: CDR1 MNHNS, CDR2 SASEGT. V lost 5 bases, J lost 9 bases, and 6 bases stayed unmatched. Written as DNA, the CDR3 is TGTGCCAGCAGTATGACTAGCGGGAAAACTGAGCAGTTCTTC. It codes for CASSMTSGKTEQFF.

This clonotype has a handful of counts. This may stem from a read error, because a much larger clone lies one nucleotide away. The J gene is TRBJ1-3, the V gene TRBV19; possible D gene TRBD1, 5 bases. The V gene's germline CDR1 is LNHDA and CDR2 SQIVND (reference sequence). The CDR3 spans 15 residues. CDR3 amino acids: CASSSQVHSGNTTYF. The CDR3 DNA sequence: TGTGCCAGTAGTTCACAGGTTCACTCTGGAAACACCACATATTTT.

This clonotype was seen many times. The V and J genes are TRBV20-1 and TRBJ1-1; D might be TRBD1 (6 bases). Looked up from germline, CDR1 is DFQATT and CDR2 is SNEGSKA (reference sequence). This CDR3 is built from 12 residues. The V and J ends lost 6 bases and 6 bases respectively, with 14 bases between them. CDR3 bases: TGCAGTGCCTGGGGGGCAGGGGCTGAAGCTTTCTTT. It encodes CSAWGAGAEAFF.

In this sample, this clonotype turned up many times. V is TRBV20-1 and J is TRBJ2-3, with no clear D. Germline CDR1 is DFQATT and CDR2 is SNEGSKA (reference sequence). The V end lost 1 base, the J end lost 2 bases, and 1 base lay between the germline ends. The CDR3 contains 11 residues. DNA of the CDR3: TGCAGTGCTAGAGTCACAGATACGCAGTATTTT. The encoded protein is CSARVTDTQYF.

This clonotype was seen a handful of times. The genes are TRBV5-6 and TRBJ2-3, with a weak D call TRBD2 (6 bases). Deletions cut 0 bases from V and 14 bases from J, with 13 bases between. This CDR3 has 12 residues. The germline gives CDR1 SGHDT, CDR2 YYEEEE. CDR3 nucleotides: TGTGCCAGCAGCTTGGCCGGGGGAGTGGCGTATTTT. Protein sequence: CASSLAGGVAYF.

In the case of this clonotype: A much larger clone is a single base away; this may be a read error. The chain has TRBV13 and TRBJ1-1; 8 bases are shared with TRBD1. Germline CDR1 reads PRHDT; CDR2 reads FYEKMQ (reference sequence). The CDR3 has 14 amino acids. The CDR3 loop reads CASSSDRVNIEAFF. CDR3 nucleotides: TGTGCCAGCAGCTCGGACAGGGTGAACATTGAAGCTTTCTTT.

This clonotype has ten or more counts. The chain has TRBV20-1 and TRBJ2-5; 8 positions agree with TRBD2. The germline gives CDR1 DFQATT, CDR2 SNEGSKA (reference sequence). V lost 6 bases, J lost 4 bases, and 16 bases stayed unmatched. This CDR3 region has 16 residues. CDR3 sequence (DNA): TGCAGTGCCTCGGGGGTTAGCGGGATAGGCAGAGAGACCCAGTACTTC. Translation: CSASGVSGIGRETQYF.

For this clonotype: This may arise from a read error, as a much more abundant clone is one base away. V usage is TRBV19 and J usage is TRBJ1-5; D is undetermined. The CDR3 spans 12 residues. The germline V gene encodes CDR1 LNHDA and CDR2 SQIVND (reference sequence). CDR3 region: CASREGNQPRHF. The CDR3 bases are TGTGCCAGTAGGGAGGGTAATCAGCCCCGGCATTTT.

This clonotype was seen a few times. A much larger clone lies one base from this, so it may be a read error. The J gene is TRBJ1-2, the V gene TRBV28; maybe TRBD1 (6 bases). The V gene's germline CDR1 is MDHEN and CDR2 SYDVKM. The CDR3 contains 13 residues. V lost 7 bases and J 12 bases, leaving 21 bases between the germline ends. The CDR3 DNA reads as TGTGCCAGCATCTCCACTAGGGGGGACGGCCACACCTTC. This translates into CASISTRGDGHTF.

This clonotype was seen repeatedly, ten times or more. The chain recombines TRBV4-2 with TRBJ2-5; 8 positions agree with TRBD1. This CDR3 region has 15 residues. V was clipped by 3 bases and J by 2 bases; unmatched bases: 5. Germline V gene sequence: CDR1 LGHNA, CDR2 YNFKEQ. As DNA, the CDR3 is TGTGCCAGCAGCCATCGGACAGGGAATCAAGAGACCCAGTACTTC. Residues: CASSHRTGNQETQYF.

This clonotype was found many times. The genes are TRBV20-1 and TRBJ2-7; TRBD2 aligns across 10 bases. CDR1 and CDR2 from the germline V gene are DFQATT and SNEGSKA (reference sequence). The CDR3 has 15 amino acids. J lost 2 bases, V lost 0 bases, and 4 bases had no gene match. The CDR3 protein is CSARDHSGRAYEQYF. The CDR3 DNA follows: TGCAGTGCTAGAGATCACAGCGGGAGGGCCTACGAGCAGTACTTC.

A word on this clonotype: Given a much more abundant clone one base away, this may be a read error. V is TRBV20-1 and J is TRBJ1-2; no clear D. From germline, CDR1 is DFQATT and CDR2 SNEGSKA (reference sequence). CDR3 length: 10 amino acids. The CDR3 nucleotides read TGCAGCGCCGGATTTATTGGCTACGCCTTC. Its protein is CSAGFIGYAF.

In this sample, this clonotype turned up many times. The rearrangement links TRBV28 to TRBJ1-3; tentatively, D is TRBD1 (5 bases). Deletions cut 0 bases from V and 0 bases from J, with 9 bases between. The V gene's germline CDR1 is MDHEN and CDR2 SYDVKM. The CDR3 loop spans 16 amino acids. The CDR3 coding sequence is TGTGCCAGCAGTTTATGGCCCAGGGACTCTGGAAACACCATATATTTT. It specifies CASSLWPRDSGNTIYF.

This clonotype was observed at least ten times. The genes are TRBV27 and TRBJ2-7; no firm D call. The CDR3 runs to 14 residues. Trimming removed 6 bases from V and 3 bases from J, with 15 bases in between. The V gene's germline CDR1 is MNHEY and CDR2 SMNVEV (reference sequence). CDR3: CASRRPGSYYEQYF. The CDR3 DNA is TGTGCCAGCAGAAGGCCCGGGTCTTACTACGAGCAGTACTTC.

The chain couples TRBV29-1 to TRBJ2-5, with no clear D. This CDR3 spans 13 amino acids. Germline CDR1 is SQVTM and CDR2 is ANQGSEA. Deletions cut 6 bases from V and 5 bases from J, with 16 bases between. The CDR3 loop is CSVPGLTTETQYF. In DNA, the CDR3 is TGCAGCGTACCCGGCCTTACCACGGAGACCCAGTACTTC.

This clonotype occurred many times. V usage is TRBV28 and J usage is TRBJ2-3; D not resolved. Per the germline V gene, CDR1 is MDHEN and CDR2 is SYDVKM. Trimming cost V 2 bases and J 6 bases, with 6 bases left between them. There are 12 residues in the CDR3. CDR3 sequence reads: CASSLQADTQYF. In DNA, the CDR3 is TGTGCCAGCAGTTTACAAGCGGATACGCAGTATTTT.

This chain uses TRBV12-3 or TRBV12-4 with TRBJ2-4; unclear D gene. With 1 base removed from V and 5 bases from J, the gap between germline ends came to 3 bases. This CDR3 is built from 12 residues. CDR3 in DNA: TGTGCCAGCAGTTTAGGCGAAAACATTCAGTACTTC. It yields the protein CASSLGENIQYF.

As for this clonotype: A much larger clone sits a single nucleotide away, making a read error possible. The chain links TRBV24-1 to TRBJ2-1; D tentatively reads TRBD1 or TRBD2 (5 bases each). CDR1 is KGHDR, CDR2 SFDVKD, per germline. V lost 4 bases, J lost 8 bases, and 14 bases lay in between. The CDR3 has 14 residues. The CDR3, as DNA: TGTGCCACCAGTGAGTCCGGGGCTTTGGATGAGCAGTTCTTC. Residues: CATSESGALDEQFF.

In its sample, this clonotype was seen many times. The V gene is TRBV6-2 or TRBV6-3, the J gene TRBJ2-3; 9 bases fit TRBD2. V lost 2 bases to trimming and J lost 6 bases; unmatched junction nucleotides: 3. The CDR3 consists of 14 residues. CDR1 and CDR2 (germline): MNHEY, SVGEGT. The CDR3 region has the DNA TGTGCCAGCAGTTACCTTGCGGGGGGGGATACGCAGTATTTT. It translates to CASSYLAGGDTQYF.

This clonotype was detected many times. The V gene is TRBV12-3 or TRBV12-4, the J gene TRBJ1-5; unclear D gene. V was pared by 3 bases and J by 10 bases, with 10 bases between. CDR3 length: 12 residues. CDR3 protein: CASSFETRPQHF. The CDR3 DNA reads TGTGCCAGCAGTTTTGAGACCCGACCCCAGCATTTT.

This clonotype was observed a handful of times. The CDR3 bases are TGTGCCAGCAGCGTAGTTGGGACACCCTCCTACAATGAGCAGTTCTTC. This encodes CASSVVGTPSYNEQFF. The V and J genes are TRBV9 and TRBJ2-1, with a tentative D call TRBD1 (6 bases). The CDR3 runs to 16 residues. Germline V CDR1 and CDR2: SGDLS, YYNGEE. V gave up 0 bases and J gave up 0 bases, with 10 bases separating them. Full variable domain (rest looked up from reference TRBV9 and TRBJ2-1): DSGVTQTPKHLITATGQRVTLRCSPRSGDLSVYWYQQSLDQGLQFLIQYYNGEERAKGNILERFSAQQFPDLHSELNLSSLELGDSALYFCASSVVGTPSYNEQFFGPGTRLTVL.

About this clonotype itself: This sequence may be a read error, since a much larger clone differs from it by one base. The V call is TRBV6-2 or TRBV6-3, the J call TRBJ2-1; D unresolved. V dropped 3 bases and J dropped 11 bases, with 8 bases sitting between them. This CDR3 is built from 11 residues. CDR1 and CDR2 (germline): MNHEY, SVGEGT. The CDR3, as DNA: TGTGCCAGCAGTTATAGTGCAAAGCAGTTCTTC. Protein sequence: CASSYSAKQFF.

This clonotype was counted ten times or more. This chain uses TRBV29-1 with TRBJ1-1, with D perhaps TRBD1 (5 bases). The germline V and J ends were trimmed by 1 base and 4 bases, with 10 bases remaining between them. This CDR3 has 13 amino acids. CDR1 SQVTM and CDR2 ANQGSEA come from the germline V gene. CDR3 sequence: CSVEGQTITEAFF. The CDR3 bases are TGCAGCGTTGAAGGACAGACAATCACTGAAGCTTTCTTT.

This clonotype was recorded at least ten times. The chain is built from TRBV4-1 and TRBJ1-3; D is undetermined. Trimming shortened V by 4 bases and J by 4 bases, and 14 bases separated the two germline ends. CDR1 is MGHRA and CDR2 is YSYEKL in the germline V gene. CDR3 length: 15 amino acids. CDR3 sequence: CASSLLRSSGNTIYF. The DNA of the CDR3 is TGCGCCAGCAGCCTGCTAAGGAGTAGCGGAAACACCATATATTTT.

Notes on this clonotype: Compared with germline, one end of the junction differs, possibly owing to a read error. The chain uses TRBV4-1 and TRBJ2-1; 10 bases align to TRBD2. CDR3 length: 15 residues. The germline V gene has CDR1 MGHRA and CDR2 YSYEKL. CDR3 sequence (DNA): TGCGCCAGCAGTCAAGAAGCTAGCGGGAGCTATGAGCAGTTCTTC. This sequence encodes CASSQEASGSYEQFF.

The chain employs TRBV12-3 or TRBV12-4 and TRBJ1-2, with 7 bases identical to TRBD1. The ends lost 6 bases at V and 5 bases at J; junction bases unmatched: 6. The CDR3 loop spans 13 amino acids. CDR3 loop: CASRCGQVYGYTF. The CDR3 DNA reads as TGTGCCAGCAGATGCGGACAGGTTTATGGCTACACCTTC.

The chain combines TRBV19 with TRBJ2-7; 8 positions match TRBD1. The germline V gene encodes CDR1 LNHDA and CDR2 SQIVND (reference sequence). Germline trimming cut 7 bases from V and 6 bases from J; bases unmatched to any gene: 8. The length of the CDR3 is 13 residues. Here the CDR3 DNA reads TGTGCCAGTAAGGCCAGGGACAGGAGCGAGCAGTACTTC. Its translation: CASKARDRSEQYF.